Listed here are 30 T cell receptor beta chains from one sample, sequenced in a study of read filtering for tumor transcriptome and immune sequencing. Molecular barcoded adaptors covering alpha/delta and beta/gamma chains were used on 400 to 450 ng RNA. TCRdb reprocessed the reads with MiXCR, giving one entry per CDR3 protein. The data show 60,000 to 75,000 distinct CDR3 sequences, with approximately 18% seen just once and 11% held by the top ten. Sequencing was performed on a population of CD138-negative cells sorted from bone marrow. Source of these receptors: a donor at least 40 years old with multiple myeloma.

As for this clonotype: Possible read error: a much larger clone is one base away. J is TRBJ1-4 and V is TRBV7-9, with unresolved D. The V and J ends lost 5 bases and 1 base respectively, with 14 bases between them. The V gene's germline CDR1 is SEHNR and CDR2 FQNEAQ (reference sequence). The CDR3 covers 16 residues. The DNA for the CDR3 is TGTGCCAGCAGCCCCGACGGAGTTGTAACTAATGAAAAACTGTTTTTT. This codes for CASSPDGVVTNEKLFF.

As to this clonotype: Possible read error: a much larger clone is one base away. The V call is TRBV30, the J call TRBJ2-7; D not certain. CDR3 length: 12 amino acids. From germline, CDR1 is GTSNPN and CDR2 SVGIG (reference sequence). V lost 1 base, J lost 7 bases, and 11 bases lay in between. The CDR3 DNA sequence: TGTGCCTGGAGTGCACAGTTAGGGGAGCAGTACTTC. This codes for CAWSAQLGEQYF.

This clonotype was observed once. The CDR3 nucleotides read TGCAGTGCTCGTCCCGGGACAGGAGTCAACGAGCAGTTCTTC. It codes for CSARPGTGVNEQFF. This chain connects TRBV20-1 to TRBJ2-1; 8 bases match TRBD1. The J segment lost 10 bases and the V segment lost 5 bases, leaving 13 bases of the junction unmatched. This CDR3 comprises 14 residues. Germline V lookup: CDR1 DFQATT, CDR2 SNEGSKA (reference sequence).

About this clonotype itself: The conserved phenylalanine or tryptophan is not found at the CDR3 terminus, so this likely reflects a read error. No DNA is shown, since the ends of the CDR3 on it are uncertain; the CDR3 is the one TCRdb lists. This CDR3 reads CASSPQRVNEQFL. This chain joins TRBV18 and TRBJ2-1. Termini included, the CDR3 measures 13 amino acids. Looked up from germline, CDR1 is KGHSH and CDR2 is LQKENI.

There are many counts of this clonotype. The J gene is TRBJ2-1, the V gene TRBV20-1, with 10 bases aligning to TRBD2. Germline CDR1 and CDR2: DFQATT and SNEGSKA (reference sequence). This CDR3 contains 13 residues. The V segment lost 6 bases and the J segment 5 bases; nucleotides outside the gene matches: 4. Written as DNA, the CDR3 is TGCAGTGCGCGGACTAGCGGAAACAATGAGCAGTTCTTC. It is translated as CSARTSGNNEQFF.

Worth noting for this clonotype: Since a much larger clone is just one base distant, this may be a read error. V usage is TRBV9 and J usage is TRBJ2-5, with TRBD2 as a possible D gene (5 bases). The CDR3 loop spans 16 amino acids. The germline CDR1 and CDR2 sequences are SGDLS and YYNGEE. Between the trimmed V and J ends, which lost 0 bases and 9 bases, there was a span of 21 bases. CDR3 loop: CASSVGPSVGEGSQYF. The CDR3 DNA reads TGTGCCAGCAGCGTAGGTCCGAGCGTCGGGGAAGGGTCCCAGTACTTC. The full variable domain, its missing parts supplied by reference TRBV9 and TRBJ2-5, is DSGVTQTPKHLITATGQRVTLRCSPRSGDLSVYWYQQSLDQGLQFLIQYYNGEERAKGNILERFSAQQFPDLHSELNLSSLELGDSALYFCASSVGPSVGEGSQYFGPGTRLLVL.

The chain uses TRBV2 and TRBJ2-2, with D unclear. The germline V gene has CDR1 SNHLY and CDR2 FYNNEI. V was shortened by 3 bases and J by 2 bases, with 7 bases between the two germline ends. CDR3 length equals 14 residues. The CDR3 loop reads CASSDDSNTGELFF. DNA of the CDR3: TGTGCCAGCAGTGATGACTCAAACACCGGGGAGCTGTTTTTT.

Many counts were recorded for this clonotype. The CDR3 region is CASSSPTGTANTGELFF. In DNA form, the CDR3 reads TGTGCCAGCAGTTCTCCTACCGGGACTGCGAACACCGGGGAGCTGTTTTTT. The chain employs TRBV12-3 or TRBV12-4 and TRBJ2-2, with TRBD2 as a possible D gene (6 bases). V gave up 4 bases and J gave up 0 bases, with 15 bases separating them. CDR3 size: 17 residues.

To note about this clonotype: A single base separates this from a much larger clone, so it may be a read error. The chain couples TRBV2 to TRBJ2-5; D gene uncertain. V gave up 8 bases and J gave up 2 bases, with 12 bases separating them. The CDR3 has 13 amino acids. Germline values: CDR1 SNHLY, CDR2 FYNNEI. The CDR3 spells CASWMHGQETQYF. The DNA of the CDR3 is TGTGCCAGCTGGATGCACGGGCAAGAGACCCAGTACTTC.

This clonotype rates as medium-sized (0.01 to 0.1%). V is TRBV30 and J is TRBJ2-1; TRBD2 aligns across 9 bases. The CDR3 has 14 residues. Germline values: CDR1 GTSNPN, CDR2 SVGIG (reference sequence). V trimming: 8 bases; J trimming: 1 base; junction bases outside the gene matches: 6. This chain's CDR3 is CATLAGLSYNEQFF. The CDR3 DNA reads TGTGCCACTCTAGCGGGACTTTCCTACAATGAGCAGTTCTTC. Full variable domain (missing parts from reference TRBV30 and TRBJ2-1): SQTIHQWPATLVQPVGSPLSLECTVEGTSNPNLYWYRQAAGRGLQLLFYSVGIGQISSEVPQNLSASRPQDRQFILSSKKLLLSDSGFYLCATLAGLSYNEQFFGPGTRLTVL.

This clonotype was picked up one time. The rearrangement links TRBV20-1 to TRBJ2-1, with 8 bases identical to TRBD2. The V gene's germline CDR1 is DFQATT and CDR2 SNEGSKA (reference sequence). Germline trimming cut 3 bases from V and 8 bases from J; bases unmatched to any gene: 12. This CDR3 has 15 amino acids. The CDR3 region has the DNA TGCAGTGCTAGGTTCCCAGCGGGGGTAGATGATGAGCAGTTCTTC. Residues: CSARFPAGVDDEQFF.

This clonotype was detected only once. V and J are TRBV5-4 and TRBJ2-7; D gene unclear. The CDR3 length is 13 residues. CDR1 SGHNT and CDR2 YYREEE come from the germline V gene (reference sequence). Trimming left V 4 bases short and J 3 bases short, with 11 bases between. The DNA of the CDR3 is TGTGCCAGCAGCCCCGCCCTGGGCTACGAGCAGTACTTC. It yields the protein CASSPALGYEQYF.

With regard to this clonotype: A junction boundary mismatches the germline segment, possibly from a read error. The genes are TRBV5-1 and TRBJ2-1; D may match TRBD1 or TRBD2 (7 bases each). The CDR3 contains 15 residues. Germline CDR1 is SGHRS and CDR2 is YFSETQ. Here the CDR3 reads CSSSLGDYRDSEQFF. The CDR3 region has the DNA TGCTCCAGCAGCTTGGGGGACTATAGGGACAGTGAGCAGTTCTTC.

This clonotype has at least ten counts. The chain carries TRBV23-1 and TRBJ2-6; D is unresolved. TRBV23-1 is reported as an ORF; its role is uncertain. This CDR3 contains 14 residues. V lost 3 bases, J lost 0 bases, and 3 bases lay in between. DNA for the CDR3: TGCGCCAGCAGTCAGAACTCTGGGGCCAACGTCCTGACTTTC. As protein: CASSQNSGANVLTF.

This clonotype was seen ten or more times. V and J are TRBV2 and TRBJ2-2; 13 bases line up with TRBD2. The trim removed 4 bases at V and 4 bases at J, leaving 9 bases unmatched. The CDR3 length is 18 residues. In germline, CDR1 is SNHLY, CDR2 FYNNEI. This chain's CDR3 is CASSGRTSGSWGTGELFF. CDR3 DNA sequence: TGTGCCAGCAGTGGCCGGACTAGCGGGAGTTGGGGCACCGGGGAGCTGTTTTTT.

The sample holds many counts of this clonotype. The chain recombines TRBV9 with TRBJ2-7; 8 positions agree with TRBD1. The CDR3 length is 15 residues. The J segment lost 0 bases and the V segment lost 0 bases, leaving 2 bases of the junction unmatched. CDR1 and CDR2 (germline): SGDLS, YYNGEE. CDR3 sequence: CASSVAGQGSYEQYF. DNA of the CDR3: TGTGCCAGCAGCGTAGCCGGACAGGGCTCCTACGAGCAGTACTTC.

This clonotype was observed once. Possible read error: a much larger clone is one base away. J is TRBJ1-1 and V is TRBV20-1; D remains ambiguous. The CDR3 length is 14 residues. CDR1 and CDR2 from the germline V gene are DFQATT and SNEGSKA (reference sequence). The CDR3 loop reads CSATRLDMNTKAFF. The CDR3 coding sequence is TGCAGTGCTACCCGGTTGGATATGAACACTAAAGCTTTCTTT.

This clonotype was recorded at least ten times. The chain recombines TRBV3-1 with TRBJ1-1, with TRBD1 matching over 8 bases. V was clipped by 5 bases and J by 13 bases; unmatched bases: 12. This CDR3 is built from 13 residues. Germline V gene sequence: CDR1 LGHDT, CDR2 YNNKEL (reference sequence). DNA of the CDR3: TGTGCCAGCAGCGCCGAGCGCGGGACAGGAAGTTTCTTT. Its protein product is CASSAERGTGSFF.

This clonotype was detected many times. The chain recombines TRBV4-1 with TRBJ2-2, with TRBD1 matching over 8 bases. V shed 3 bases and J 1 base; nucleotides not matched to a gene: 7. This CDR3 has 17 amino acids. The germline CDR1 and CDR2 sequences are MGHRA and YSYEKL. The CDR3 loop reads CASSQETGTGNTGELFF. The CDR3 nucleotides read TGCGCCAGCAGCCAGGAGACCGGGACAGGGAACACCGGGGAGCTGTTTTTT.

Remarks on this clonotype: A read error may produce the germline difference seen at one junction end. The J gene is TRBJ2-7, the V gene TRBV7-3, with 10 bases identical to TRBD2. Germline-derived CDR1 and CDR2 are SGHTA and FQGTGA. The CDR3 has 15 amino acids. The CDR3 loop reads CAGSLEASGSYEQYF. As DNA, the CDR3 is TGTGCCGGCAGCTTAGAGGCTAGCGGGAGCTACGAGCAGTACTTC.

Many counts were recorded for this clonotype. The rearrangement joins TRBV6-1 to TRBJ1-5; D may be TRBD1 (5 bases). The germline gives CDR1 MNHNS, CDR2 SASEGT. V was shortened by 0 bases and J by 2 bases, with 11 bases between the two germline ends. CDR3 size: 16 residues. CDR3 loop: CASSEAAGMGNQPQHF. As DNA, the CDR3 is TGTGCCAGCAGTGAAGCGGCAGGGATGGGCAATCAGCCCCAGCATTTT.

This clonotype has at least ten counts. V gene TRBV7-8 combines with J gene TRBJ2-5, with TRBD1 as a possible D gene (6 bases). Looked up from germline, CDR1 is SGHVS and CDR2 is FQNEAQ. The CDR3 runs 17 residues. V was shortened by 6 bases and J by 3 bases, with 23 bases between the two germline ends. CDR3 nucleotides: TGTGCCAGCAGTCTAAATTCCCTGGACAGCCTAAAAGAGACCCAGTACTTC. It yields the protein CASSLNSLDSLKETQYF.

This rearrangement joins TRBV7-2 to TRBJ1-2; the match to TRBD1 covers 9 bases. This CDR3 has 17 amino acids. Unmatched junction bases numbered 11, after V lost 1 base and J lost 5 bases. Germline-derived CDR1 and CDR2 are SGHTA and FQGNSA. CDR3 protein: CASSLDYRGRFFYGYTF. DNA for the CDR3: TGTGCCAGCAGCTTAGACTACAGGGGGCGCTTTTTTTATGGCTACACCTTC.

A remark on this clonotype: Since a far larger clone is one base different, this is likely a read error. The CDR3 DNA reads as TGTGCCTGCAGCGGACTAGCGGGAGCTGGCCACAATGAGCAGTTCTTC. Translation gives CACSGLAGAGHNEQFF. The chain has TRBV6-5 and TRBJ2-1; 13 bases map to TRBD2. The CDR3 extends over 16 amino acids. Germline assignment: CDR1 MNHEY and CDR2 SVGAGI.

This clonotype was seen at least ten times. The chain uses TRBV15 and TRBJ2-7, with D possibly being TRBD1 (7 bases). CDR3 length: 16 amino acids. Deletions cut 0 bases from V and 2 bases from J, with 14 bases between. Per germline, CDR1 LNHNV and CDR2 YYDKDF (reference sequence). In nucleotides, the CDR3 is TGTGCCACCAGCAGAGAACCGACAGGGACTGCCTACGAGCAGTACTTC. This codes for CATSREPTGTAYEQYF.

This clonotype was seen repeatedly, ten times or more. V usage is TRBV14 and J usage is TRBJ2-1; the match to TRBD2 covers 7 bases. Per germline, CDR1 SGHDN and CDR2 FVKESK. V shed 4 bases, J shed 1 base, and the junction held 10 bases outside the gene matches. The CDR3 has 17 residues. CDR3 nucleotide sequence: TGTGCCAGCAGCCCCAGCCTGGGACTATCTTCCTACAATGAGCAGTTCTTC. Translating gives CASSPSLGLSSYNEQFF.

This clonotype was seen at least ten times. The V and J genes are TRBV7-2 and TRBJ2-1; no firm D call. The CDR3 length is 16 residues. CDR1 is SGHTA and CDR2 is FQGNSA in the germline V gene. Trimming took 5 bases from V and 9 from J, leaving 23 bases between them. The CDR3 loop is CASSPLWGAPKGEQFF. The CDR3 DNA follows: TGTGCCAGCAGCCCCTTGTGGGGTGCCCCTAAGGGTGAGCAGTTCTTC.

Concerning this clonotype: The CDR3 does not close with the conserved phenylalanine or tryptophan, likely indicating a read error. V and J are TRBV7-2 and TRBJ2-5; no clear D. The germline V gene has CDR1 SGHTA and CDR2 FQGNSA. This CDR3 has 13 residues. Trimming left V 3 bases short and J 2 bases short, with 7 bases between. The CDR3 loop reads CASSFTPQETQYL. Written as DNA, the CDR3 is TGTGCCAGCAGCTTCACCCCACAAGAGACCCAGTACCTC.

This clonotype has only a few counts. The chain is built from TRBV19 and TRBJ2-2; no reliable D call. CDR1 is LNHDA, CDR2 SQIVND, per germline (reference sequence). V lost 5 bases to trimming and J lost 2 bases, with 9 bases between them. The CDR3 sequence is 14 residues long. CDR3 in DNA: TGTGCCAGTAGTGTACAGCGAAACACCGGGGAGCTGTTTTTT. It codes for CASSVQRNTGELFF.

This clonotype was recorded at least ten times. The J gene is TRBJ2-3, the V gene TRBV29-1, with 11 positions matching TRBD2. CDR1 is SQVTM and CDR2 is ANQGSEA in the germline V gene. The CDR3 has 12 amino acids. Trimming at V came to 8 bases and at J to 5 bases, leaving 3 bases not matched to a gene. The CDR3 nucleotides are TGCAGCTCTGGACTAGCGGGAGATACGCAGTATTTT. The encoded protein is CSSGLAGDTQYF.